This TCR beta chain was found in a study of OX40 agonist ivuxolimab in advanced cancers. CDR1 and CDR2 (germline): SGHTA, FQGTGA. This CDR3 is built from 14 residues. With 4 bases clipped from V and 6 bases from J, the junction kept 7 bases outside the gene matches. Only one count was recorded for this clone. The antigen remains undetermined. Here immunoSEQ multiplex PCR was the method, and the copy in TCRdb shows in-frame clones only, minus some. The table lists around 16,000 clones, roughly 86% of them singletons. The study, taken as a whole, reports: No antigen was identified for the clonally expanded peripheral T cells.

The chain is built from TRBV7-3 and TRBJ2-3; 7 nucleotides agree with TRBD2. The TCR was taken from an adult with an advanced solid tumor such as melanoma, head and neck, liver or kidney cancer. The sequenced sample was CD4+ or CD8+ T cells sorted from blood, obtained in a trial of the OX40 agonist ivuxolimab. This chain's CDR3 is CASSSGLVGDTQYF. CDR3 DNA sequence: TGTGCCAGCAGCTCCGGACTAGTCGGGGATACGCAGTATTTT.